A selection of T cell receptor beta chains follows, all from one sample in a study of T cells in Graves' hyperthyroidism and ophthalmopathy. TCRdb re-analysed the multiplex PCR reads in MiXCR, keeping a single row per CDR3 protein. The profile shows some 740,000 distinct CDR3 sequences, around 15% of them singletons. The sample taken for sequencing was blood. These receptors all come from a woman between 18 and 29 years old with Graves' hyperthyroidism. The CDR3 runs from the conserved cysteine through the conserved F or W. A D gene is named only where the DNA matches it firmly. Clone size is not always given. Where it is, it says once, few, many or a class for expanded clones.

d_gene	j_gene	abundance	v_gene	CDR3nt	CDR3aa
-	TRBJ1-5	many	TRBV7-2	TGTGCCAGCAGCTCCTGGACAGATCAGCCCCAGCATTTT	CASSSWTDQPQHF
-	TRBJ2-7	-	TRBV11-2	TGTGCCAGCAACGGGGAAGGGTCCTACGAGCAGTACTTC	CASNGEGSYEQYF
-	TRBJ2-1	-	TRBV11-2	TGTGCCAGCAGCACGGGAGTGGGAGAGATCAATGAGCAGTTCTTC	CASSTGVGEINEQFF
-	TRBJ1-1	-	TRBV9	TGTGCCAGCAGCGCTTTAGTGACCACTGAAGAAGCTTTCTTT	CASSALVTTEEAFF
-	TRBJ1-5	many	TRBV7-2	TGTGCCAGCAGCTTAGGTGCGGGAGGGGCAGCAAAGGTCTATAGCAATCAGCCCCAGCATTTT	CASSLGAGGAAKVYSNQPQHF
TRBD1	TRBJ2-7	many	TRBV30	TGTGCCTGGAGCGGGGACAGGAACTCCTACGAGCAGTACTTC	CAWSGDRNSYEQYF
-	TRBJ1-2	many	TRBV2	TGTGCCAGCAGTGAACTGACCCCCGTCTACGGCTACACCTTC	CASSELTPVYGYTF
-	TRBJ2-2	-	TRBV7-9	TGCGCCAGCAGCGACCAAAACGGGGAGCTGTTTTTT	CASSDQNGELFF
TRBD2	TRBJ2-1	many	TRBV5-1	TGCGCCAGCAGCCCTCAACTAGCGGGAGTCGCCAATGAGCAGTTCTTC	CASSPQLAGVANEQFF
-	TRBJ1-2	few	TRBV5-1	TGCGCCAGCAGCTTGGGACAGAGCAGCTATGGCTACACCTTC	CASSLGQSSYGYTF
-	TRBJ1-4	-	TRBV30	TGTGCCTGGAGTCGAGGGGTTCGAGAAAAACTGTTTTTT	CAWSRGVREKLFF
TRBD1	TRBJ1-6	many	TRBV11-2	TGTGCCAGCAGCCCCTGGCCCCGGGACAGGGCGTTCAATTCACCCCTCCACTTT	CASSPWPRDRAFNSPLHF
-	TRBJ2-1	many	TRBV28	TGTGCCAGCAGCTTGGCAAGCGACTCCTACAATGAGCAGTTCTTC	CASSLASDSYNEQFF
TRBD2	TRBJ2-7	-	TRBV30	TGTGCCTGGAGTGCCGGTCGTACTAGCGGGAGGGGCTACGAGCAGTACTTC	CAWSAGRTSGRGYEQYF
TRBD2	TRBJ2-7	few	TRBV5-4	TGTGCCAGCAGCTTAGGGACTAGCGGGAGTACGTACGAGCAGTACTTC	CASSLGTSGSTYEQYF
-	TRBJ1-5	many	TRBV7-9	TGTGCCAGCAGCTTAGGAACAGGGTTGTATCAGCCCCAGCATTTT	CASSLGTGLYQPQHF
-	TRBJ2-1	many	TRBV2	TGTGCCAGCAGTGAAATAGAGACCACATCTGAGCAGTTCTTC	CASSEIETTSEQFF
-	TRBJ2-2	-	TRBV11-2	TGTGCCAGCAGCTTAGGCCGGGACTTCTCCGACGAGGCTACGATCGGGGAGCTGTTTTTT	CASSLGRDFSDEATIGELFF
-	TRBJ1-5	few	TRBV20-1	TGCAGTGCTAGAGATCCTCCAAGCGGGCTCCAGCATTTT	CSARDPPSGLQHF
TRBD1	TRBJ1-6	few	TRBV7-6	TGTGCCAGCAGCTTAGACAGGGGAGGATCACCCCTCCACTTT	CASSLDRGGSPLHF
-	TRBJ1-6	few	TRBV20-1	TGCAGTGCTAACCCCTCGGGGGCCGGTAATTCACCCCTCCACTTT	CSANPSGAGNSPLHF
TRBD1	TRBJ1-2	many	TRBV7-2	TGTGCCAGCAGCCTGACAGGGGGCCGCCATGGCTACACCTTC	CASSLTGGRHGYTF
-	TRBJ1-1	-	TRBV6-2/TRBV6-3	TGTGCCAGCCATAGGGACCCGAGGGGGAACGCTGAAGCTTTCTTT	CASHRDPRGNAEAFF
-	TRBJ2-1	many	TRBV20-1	TGCAGTGCTACGGACCTCGGGTATGAGCAGTTCTTC	CSATDLGYEQFF
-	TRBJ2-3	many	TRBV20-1	TGCAGTGCTAAGCGCACAGATACGCAGTATTTT	CSAKRTDTQYF
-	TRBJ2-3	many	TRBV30	TGTGCCTGGAGTGTATTAAGCGGCACAGATACGCAGTATTTT	CAWSVLSGTDTQYF
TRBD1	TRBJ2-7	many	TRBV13	TGTGCCAGCAGCTCCAGACAGGGGATGCACGAGCAGTACTTC	CASSSRQGMHEQYF
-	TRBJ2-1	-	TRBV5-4	TGTGCCAGCAGTCTCGGGACACCGAGCTCCTACAATGAGCAGTTCTTC	CASSLGTPSSYNEQFF
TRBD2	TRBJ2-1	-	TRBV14	TGTGCCAGCAGCCAAGATCCAACGGGACTAACCAATGAGCAGTTCTTC	CASSQDPTGLTNEQFF
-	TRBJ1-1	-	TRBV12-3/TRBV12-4	TGTGCCAGCAGTCCCCGCGACAGTTTAGGGTGGGGCACTGAAGCTTTCTTT	CASSPRDSLGWGTEAFF
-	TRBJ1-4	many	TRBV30	TGTGCCTGGAGTGTACGAAAAGGACGGGCTAATGAAAAACTGTTTTTT	CAWSVRKGRANEKLFF
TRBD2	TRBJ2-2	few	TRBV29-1	TGCAGCGGGCTTCTAGCGGGGAACGCCGGGGAGCTGTTTTTT	CSGLLAGNAGELFF
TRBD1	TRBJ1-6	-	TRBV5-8	TGTGCCAGCAGCCCACACCGGGGACAGGGAAGCTCCTATAATTCACCCCTCCACTTT	CASSPHRGQGSSYNSPLHF
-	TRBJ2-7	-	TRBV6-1	TGTGCCAGCAGTTCGTCCGGGGAGGAATCGGACGAGCAGTACTTC	CASSSSGEESDEQYF
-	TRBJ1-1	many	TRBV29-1	TGCAGCGTTGTTAGGGGGTTGAACACTGAAGCTTTCTTT	CSVVRGLNTEAFF
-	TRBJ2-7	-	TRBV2	TGTGCCTCCTGTGAGGCCCCGGCAGTCCAGCTTTCCTACGAGCAGTACTTC	CASCEAPAVQLSYEQYF
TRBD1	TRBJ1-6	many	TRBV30	TGTGCCTGGAGTCGACAGGGAAACTCACCCCTCCACTTT	CAWSRQGNSPLHF
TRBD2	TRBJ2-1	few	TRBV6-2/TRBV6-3	TGTGCCAGCAGCGGAAGAAAAGCGGGAGGGGTCAATGAGCAGTTCTTC	CASSGRKAGGVNEQFF
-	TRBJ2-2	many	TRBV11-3	TGTGCCAGCAGCTTAGAGACAGCCGCGAACACCGGGGAGCTGTTTTTT	CASSLETAANTGELFF
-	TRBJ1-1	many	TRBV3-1	TGTGCCAGCAGCCGTAACACAGGCACTGAAGCTTTCTTT	CASSRNTGTEAFF
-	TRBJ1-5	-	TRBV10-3	TGTGCCATCAGCCCAGAAACCCAGGGGAATGGGCAGCCCCAGCATTTT	CAISPETQGNGQPQHF
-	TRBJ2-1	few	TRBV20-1	TGCAGTGCTAGAGTCCCCGGGGGCCTAGCGGTTTACAATGAGCAGTTCTTC	CSARVPGGLAVYNEQFF
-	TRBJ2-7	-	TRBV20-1	TGCAGTGCTAGGCGGGGCCACTCCTACGAGCAGTACTTC	CSARRGHSYEQYF
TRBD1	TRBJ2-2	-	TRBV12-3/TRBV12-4	TGTGCCAGCAGCGACTGGACAGGGCTGACCGGGGAGCTGTTTTTT	CASSDWTGLTGELFF
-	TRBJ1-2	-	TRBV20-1	TGCAGTGCCGGGCCAGACGGCTATGGCTACACCTTC	CSAGPDGYGYTF
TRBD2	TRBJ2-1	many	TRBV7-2	TGTGCCAGCAGTCCCACTAGCGGAACCTACAATGAGCAGTTCTTC	CASSPTSGTYNEQFF
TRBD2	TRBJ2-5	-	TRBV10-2	TGCGCCAGCAATGAGGCGGGACTAGCGGGAGAGATGGGAAAGACCCAGTACTTC	CASNEAGLAGEMGKTQYF
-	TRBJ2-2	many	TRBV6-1	TGTGCCAGCAGTCTGACTAGAAGCTTATACACCGGGGAGCTGTTTTTT	CASSLTRSLYTGELFF
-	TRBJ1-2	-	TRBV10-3	TGTGCCACCATGAGCGGGGCCCTGGAAGGCTACACCTTC	CATMSGALEGYTF
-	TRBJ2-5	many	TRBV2	TGTGCCAGCACCCCGGTGCCCGCCGGGGAGACCCAGTACTTC	CASTPVPAGETQYF
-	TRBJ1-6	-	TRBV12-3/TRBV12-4	TGTGCCAGCAGTTTAGGGGGGTTGACTTCACCCCTCCACTTT	CASSLGGLTSPLHF
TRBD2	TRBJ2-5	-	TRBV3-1	TGTGCCAGCAGCCAAATTCACCTAGCGGGAGATGAGACCCAGTACTTC	CASSQIHLAGDETQYF